Below, 24 T cell receptor beta chains from the same sample are listed, as sequenced in a study of T cell changes during pregnancy in multiple sclerosis. Profiling relied on immunoSEQ multiplex PCR, and the TCRdb table lists in-frame clones only, not all of them. Here the sample spans some 71,000 clones, just over 90% being singletons. Sequencing was performed on peripheral blood, taken in the third trimester of pregnancy. The receptor source for this set is a female donor with multiple sclerosis, enrolled in a pregnancy study.

CDR3: CAWSVRDSVNEKLFF. The CDR3 DNA follows: TGTGCCTGGAGTGTACGGGACAGCGTTAATGAAAAACTGTTTTTT. V usage is TRBV30 and J usage is TRBJ1-4; TRBD1 matches at 7 bases. This CDR3 comprises 15 residues. Germline V lookup: CDR1 GTSNPN, CDR2 SVGIG (reference sequence). Trimming removed 0 bases from V and 4 bases from J; junction bases left unmatched: 5.

The chain couples TRBV19 to TRBJ1-2; 9 nucleotides agree with TRBD1. The CDR3 is 15 residues long. Trimming took 5 bases from V and 7 from J; bases not matched to a gene: 11. CDR1 is LNHDA, CDR2 SQIVND, per germline (reference sequence). CDR3 in DNA: TGTGCCAGTAGTCCCCGGGACAGGGAGACCCTTGGCTACACCTTC. It specifies CASSPRDRETLGYTF. Together with reference TRBV19 and TRBJ1-2, the CDR3 gives the full variable domain: DGGITQSPKYLFRKEGQNVTLSCEQNLNHDAMYWYRQDPGQGLRLIYYSQIVNDFQKGDIAEGYSVSREKKESFPLTVTSAQKNPTAFYLCASSPRDRETLGYTFGSGTRLTVV.

This chain joins TRBV9 and TRBJ1-6; D perhaps matches TRBD1 (6 bases). Trimming shortened V by 1 base and J by 9 bases, and 11 bases separated the two germline ends. The length of the CDR3 is 14 residues. The germline V gene encodes CDR1 SGDLS and CDR2 YYNGEE. The CDR3 DNA reads as TGTGCCAGCAGCGTAAACCAGGGGATTTCACCCCTCCACTTT. This gives the protein CASSVNQGISPLHF.

The V gene is TRBV18, the J gene TRBJ1-1; D gene unclear. Trimming stripped 0 bases from V and 5 bases from J, with 7 bases between. Per germline, CDR1 KGHSH and CDR2 LQKENI. CDR3 length equals 13 residues. The CDR3 sequence is CASSPPFRTEAFF. The CDR3 nucleotides read TGTGCCAGCTCACCACCCTTTCGGACTGAAGCTTTCTTT. Filled out from reference TRBV18 and TRBJ1-1, the complete variable domain reads NAGVMQNPRHLVRRRGQEARLRCSPMKGHSHVYWYRQLPEEGLKFMVYLQKENIIDESGMPKERFSAEFPKEGPSILRIQQVVRGDSAAYFCASSPPFRTEAFFGQGTRLTVV.

This chain links TRBV7-9 with TRBJ1-5; a possible D gene is TRBD1 (6 bases). There are 15 residues in the CDR3. CDR1 is SEHNR and CDR2 is FQNEAQ in the germline V gene (reference sequence). With 0 bases removed from V and 7 bases from J, the gap between germline ends came to 13 bases. The chain's CDR3 is CASSLATGPRQPQHF. The CDR3 DNA reads TGTGCCAGCAGCTTAGCGACAGGCCCCCGGCAGCCCCAGCATTTT.

V usage is TRBV11-2 and J usage is TRBJ1-1; D is uncertain. Per germline, CDR1 SGHAT and CDR2 FQNNGV. Deletions cut 5 bases from V and 1 base from J, with 11 bases between. This CDR3 spans 14 amino acids. CDR3 in DNA: TGTGCCAGCAGCCCAACTGGAGCGAACACTGAAGCTTTCTTT. Translating it yields CASSPTGANTEAFF.

The rearrangement uses TRBV7-9 and TRBJ2-1; tentatively, D is TRBD2 (5 bases). Germline assignment: CDR1 SEHNR and CDR2 FQNEAQ (reference sequence). The CDR3 is made up of 14 amino acids. The V gene lost 5 bases and the J gene lost 1 base, with 9 bases spanning the gap. The CDR3 loop reads CASSPGGSYNEQFF. The DNA for the CDR3 is TGTGCCAGCAGCCCCGGCGGGTCCTACAATGAGCAGTTCTTC.

V usage is TRBV6-6 and J usage is TRBJ1-2, with TRBD1 matching over 7 bases. The CDR3 extends over 13 amino acids. V was pared by 5 bases and J by 7 bases, with 7 bases of the junction left unmatched. From germline, CDR1 is MNHNY and CDR2 SVGAGI (reference sequence). The CDR3 loop reads CASSPTGEGGYTF. The CDR3 DNA reads TGTGCCAGCAGTCCAACAGGGGAAGGTGGCTACACCTTC.

This chain connects TRBV4-1 to TRBJ1-3, with D possibly TRBD1 on 5 matching bases. The CDR3 loop spans 17 amino acids. Germline loops: CDR1 MGHRA, CDR2 YSYEKL. Trimming left V 6 bases short and J 1 base short, with 19 bases between. CDR3 region: CASRPLGLPGSGNTIYF. The CDR3 DNA sequence: TGCGCCAGCAGACCCTTGGGACTTCCGGGATCTGGAAACACCATATATTTT.

This sequence joins TRBV4-3 and TRBJ2-5, with TRBD1 as a possible D gene (5 bases). CDR1 and CDR2 (germline): LGHNA, YSLEER. CDR3 size: 15 residues. V gave up 0 bases and J gave up 3 bases, with 11 bases separating them. The CDR3 region is CASSQDIGREETQYF. CDR3 bases: TGCGCCAGCAGCCAAGATATCGGCAGGGAAGAGACCCAGTACTTC.

The chain uses TRBV19 and TRBJ2-7, with 8 bases matching TRBD2. Germline CDR1 reads LNHDA; CDR2 reads SQIVND (reference sequence). V lost 0 bases, J lost 0 bases, and 1 base stayed unmatched. This CDR3 is 15 amino acids long. CDR3 protein: CASSIDAGGSYEQYF. Written as DNA, the CDR3 is TGTGCCAGTAGTATAGACGCGGGGGGCTCCTACGAGCAGTACTTC. Full variable domain (rest looked up from reference TRBV19 and TRBJ2-7): DGGITQSPKYLFRKEGQNVTLSCEQNLNHDAMYWYRQDPGQGLRLIYYSQIVNDFQKGDIAEGYSVSREKKESFPLTVTSAQKNPTAFYLCASSIDAGGSYEQYFGPGTRLTVT.

The chain has TRBV11-2 and TRBJ1-4; the D is unclear. The germline V and J ends were trimmed by 5 bases and 8 bases, with 18 bases remaining between them. In germline, CDR1 is SGHAT, CDR2 FQNNGV. The CDR3 has 15 amino acids. CDR3 region: CASSPAREVSEKLFF. In DNA form, the CDR3 reads TGTGCCAGCAGCCCGGCCCGGGAGGTCAGCGAAAAACTGTTTTTT.

J is TRBJ1-2 and V is TRBV28; tentative D call: TRBD1 (5 bases). The V end lost 10 bases, the J end lost 4 bases, and 19 bases lay between the germline ends. Per germline, CDR1 MDHEN and CDR2 SYDVKM. The CDR3 spans 14 residues. DNA of the CDR3: TGTGCCACCCTAAAACGGGAGGGGTTCTATGGCTACACCTTC. Translating gives CATLKREGFYGYTF.

Written as DNA, the CDR3 is TGTGCCAGCAGACCCCCAGGGGGCCCAGGCTACGAGCAGTACTTC. Its protein is CASRPPGGPGYEQYF. The chain employs TRBV6-6 and TRBJ2-7; 8 nucleotides line up with TRBD1. Germline CDR1 and CDR2: MNHNY and SVGAGI (reference sequence). Unmatched junction bases numbered 10, after V lost 6 bases and J lost 3 bases. This CDR3 has 15 residues.

The rearrangement uses TRBV29-1 and TRBJ2-3, with D possibly TRBD1 on 5 matching bases. With 0 bases removed from V and 3 bases from J, the gap between germline ends came to 10 bases. The germline V gene has CDR1 SQVTM and CDR2 ANQGSEA. The CDR3 is 14 amino acids. CDR3 sequence: CSVEEGAMTDTQYF. The CDR3 DNA sequence: TGCAGCGTTGAAGAAGGGGCGATGACAGATACGCAGTATTTT.

The chain employs TRBV7-2 and TRBJ1-1; 8 bases line up with TRBD1. CDR1 SGHTA and CDR2 FQGNSA come from the germline V gene. Losses at the gene ends were 1 base for V and 7 bases for J; bases not matched to a gene: 5. The CDR3 totals 14 residues. The CDR3 region has the DNA TGTGCCAGCAGCTTAGGCACAGGGGGACGTGAAGCTTTCTTT. Amino acid sequence: CASSLGTGGREAFF.

V gene TRBV5-4 combines with J gene TRBJ2-3, with 8 bases identical to TRBD2. Looked up from germline, CDR1 is SGHNT and CDR2 is YYREEE (reference sequence). V gave up 4 bases and J gave up 0 bases; unmatched junction bases: 7. This CDR3 is 16 amino acids long. CDR3 sequence: CASSPTLAESTDTQYF. The CDR3 nucleotides are TGTGCCAGCAGCCCTACACTAGCGGAAAGCACAGATACGCAGTATTTT.

The chain combines TRBV15 with TRBJ1-2, with unresolved D. This CDR3 is built from 16 residues. The germline V and J ends were trimmed by 0 bases and 6 bases, with 17 bases remaining between them. Germline-derived CDR1 and CDR2 are LNHNV and YYDKDF (reference sequence). In DNA form, the CDR3 reads TGTGCCACCAGCAGAGATTGGGGAGGCAGCGTGGATGGCTACACCTTC. It yields the protein CATSRDWGGSVDGYTF.

This chain connects TRBV6-5 to TRBJ2-7; 9 nucleotides line up with TRBD1. Trimming cost V 5 bases and J 5 bases; bases outside gene matches: 4. Germline-derived CDR1 and CDR2 are MNHEY and SVGAGI. This CDR3 region has 13 residues. The CDR3 here is CASSRQGVHEQYF. CDR3 coding DNA: TGTGCCAGCAGTCGACAGGGGGTCCACGAGCAGTACTTC.

This sequence joins TRBV7-6 and TRBJ1-1; no clear D. The V end lost 1 base, the J end lost 4 bases, and 10 bases lay between the germline ends. The CDR3 is made up of 14 amino acids. Germline assignment: CDR1 SGHVS and CDR2 FNYEAQ. CDR3 in DNA: TGTGCCAGCAGCTTAGTTAGATCTGGCACTGAAGCTTTCTTT. This codes for CASSLVRSGTEAFF.

This clone was picked up one time. The rearrangement links TRBV5-1 to TRBJ2-2; D possibly corresponds to TRBD2 (6 bases). The CDR3 runs to 15 residues. The germline gives CDR1 SGHRS, CDR2 YFSETQ. V lost 1 base to trimming and J lost 9 bases, with 16 bases between them. Here the CDR3 reads CASSLTGVNMRELFF. DNA for the CDR3: TGCGCCAGCAGCTTGACGGGGGTTAACATGAGGGAGCTGTTTTTT. Based on the CDR3 plus reference TRBV5-1 and TRBJ2-2, the full variable domain is KAGVTQTPRYLIKTRGQQVTLSCSPISGHRSVSWYQQTPGQGLQFLFEYFSETQRNKGNFPGRFSGRQFSNSRSEMNVSTLELGDSALYLCASSLTGVNMRELFFGEGSRLTVL.

The V gene is TRBV19, the J gene TRBJ2-1, with 11 bases identical to TRBD1. The CDR3 consists of 15 residues. CDR1 is LNHDA, CDR2 SQIVND, per germline (reference sequence). The J segment lost 15 bases and the V segment lost 3 bases, leaving 13 bases of the junction unmatched. In nucleotides, the CDR3 is TGTGCCAGTAGTATCGGCCGGACAGGGGGCGGTCAGTGGTTCTTC. Protein sequence: CASSIGRTGGGQWFF.

The chain employs TRBV14 and TRBJ1-3, with a weak D call TRBD1 (6 bases). The V end lost 4 bases, the J end lost 0 bases, and 16 bases lay between the germline ends. This CDR3 region has 17 residues. Germline V gives CDR1 SGHDN, CDR2 FVKESK. The CDR3 protein is CASSPDGGHISGNTIYF. The CDR3 DNA follows: TGTGCCAGCAGCCCCGATGGGGGACACATCTCTGGAAACACCATATATTTT.

CDR3: CASSLLAGAYTGELFF. The CDR3 DNA sequence: TGCGCCAGCAGCTTGTTAGCGGGGGCCTACACCGGGGAGCTGTTTTTT. The J gene is TRBJ2-2, the V gene TRBV5-1; 9 positions agree with TRBD2. The V segment lost 1 base and the J segment 3 bases; nucleotides outside the gene matches: 4. The CDR3 consists of 16 residues. The germline V gene encodes CDR1 SGHRS and CDR2 YFSETQ.